The 21 T cell receptor beta chains below were found in one sample sequenced in a study of circulating CD8 cells and anti-PD-1 response in melanoma. The QIAseq Immune Repertoire TCR panel built the libraries from around 15 ng of total RNA. Each CDR3 protein gets one entry after TCRdb re-called the reads with MiXCR. The table includes approximately 1,300 distinct CDR3 sequences, around 6.5% detected once. Four subsets defined by PD-1 and/or TIGIT were sorted from live CD3+CD8+TCRalphabeta+ cells. Sequences were derived from CD8+ T cells from PBMCs, sampled at baseline or after one month of anti-PD-1 therapy (not recorded which). The receptors were gathered from a human donor with melanoma.

Sample share makes this clonotype medium-sized (0.01 to 0.1%). The chain has TRBV23-1 and TRBJ2-1; D is unclear. TRBV23-1 is reported as an ORF; its role is uncertain. The V and J ends lost 4 bases and 8 bases respectively, with 3 bases between them. There are 10 residues in the CDR3. The CDR3 bases are TGCGCCAGCAGTCGGGATGAGCAGTTCTTC. Amino acids: CASSRDEQFF.

A remark on this clonotype: This may be a read error, as it is one base from a much larger clone. Because it lacks the conserved phenylalanine or tryptophan at the end, this CDR3 is likely a read error. This CDR3 is CASSIDSGLSSYEQYS. The CDR3 bases are TGTGCCAGTAGTATAGACTCCGGTCTGAGCTCCTACGAGCAGTACTCC. The rearrangement links TRBV19 to TRBJ2-7; no firm D call. Trimming took off 0 bases at V and 0 bases at J, with 12 bases between the two ends. The CDR3 spans 16 residues. Germline V lookup: CDR1 LNHDA, CDR2 SQIVND (reference sequence).

By share of the sample, this clonotype is large. V and J are TRBV28 and TRBJ1-1; D remains ambiguous. The CDR3 consists of 15 residues. V dropped 2 bases and J dropped 4 bases, with 14 bases sitting between them. CDR1 and CDR2 (germline): MDHEN, SYDVKM. The CDR3: CASSLGQLSGTEAFF. As DNA, the CDR3 is TGTGCCAGCAGTTTAGGTCAACTTTCTGGCACTGAAGCTTTCTTT. Filled out from reference TRBV28 and TRBJ1-1, the complete variable domain reads DVKVTQSSRYLVKRTGEKVFLECVQDMDHENMFWYRQDPGLGLRLIYFSYDVKMKEKGDIPEGYSVSREKKERFSLILESASTNQTSMYLCASSLGQLSGTEAFFGQGTRLTVV.

By sample share, this clonotype is medium-sized. CDR3: CASSSPWGRGCATLYF. CDR3 coding DNA: TGTGCCAGCAGCTCGCCTTGGGGCAGGGGATGTGCGACCCTGTACTTC. This chain connects TRBV21-1 to TRBJ2-5; TRBD1 is taken as the D call from the table, unchecked against the DNA. TRBV21-1 is a pseudogene segment. The CDR3 length is 16 residues.

By sample share, this clonotype is medium-sized (0.01 to 0.1%). The chain recombines TRBV20-1 with TRBJ1-5; no clear D. The CDR3 sequence is 13 residues long. Germline V lookup: CDR1 DFQATT, CDR2 SNEGSKA (reference sequence). The V gene lost 5 bases and the J gene lost 0 bases, with 8 bases spanning the gap. The CDR3 here is CSAHDYSNQPQHF. The DNA for the CDR3 is TGCAGTGCTCACGATTATAGCAATCAGCCCCAGCATTTT.

By sample fraction, this clonotype is medium-sized. The rearrangement uses TRBV7-3 and TRBJ1-4; D is undetermined. V was trimmed by 5 bases and J by 2 bases, leaving 12 bases between them. Germline V gene sequence: CDR1 SGHTA, CDR2 FQGTGA. The CDR3 runs to 15 residues. DNA of the CDR3: TGTGCCAGCAGCACCCACAGAGCGACTAATGAAAAACTGTTTTTT. As protein: CASSTHRATNEKLFF. Using reference TRBV7-3 and TRBJ1-4 for the parts outside the CDR3, the full variable domain is GAGVSQTPSNKVTEKGKYVELRCDPISGHTALYWYRQSLGQGPEFLIYFQGTGAADDSGLPNDRFFAVRPEGSVSTLKIQRTERGDSAVYLCASSTHRATNEKLFFGSGTQLSVL.

Comments on this clonotype: Sequence at one end of the junction differs from germline and may be a read error. The chain links TRBV13 to TRBJ2-2; TRBD2 might be the D (5 bases). CDR1 is PRHDT and CDR2 is FYEKMQ in the germline V gene (reference sequence). This CDR3 region has 16 residues. This CDR3 is CASSLGLRVHTGELFF. The CDR3 DNA reads TGTGCCAGCAGCTTAGGCCTTAGGGTGCACACCGGGGAACTGTTTTTT.

This clonotype is categorized as medium-sized. The rearrangement uses TRBV4-3 and TRBJ2-1; perhaps TRBD2 as D (6 bases). The CDR3 loop spans 16 amino acids. Germline CDR1 reads LGHNA; CDR2 reads YSLEER. V was shortened by 1 base and J by 4 bases, with 14 bases between the two germline ends. The DNA for the CDR3 is TGCGCCAGCAGCCAAGTAGACGAGGGACTTTACAATGAGCAGTTCTTC. Translation: CASSQVDEGLYNEQFF.

This clonotype rates as hyperexpanded (1% or more). This chain uses TRBV28 with TRBJ1-5, with TRBD1 matching over 9 bases. V lost 8 bases to trimming and J lost 3 bases; unmatched junction nucleotides: 5. CDR1 is MDHEN and CDR2 is SYDVKM in the germline V gene. The CDR3 runs 14 residues. CDR3 amino acids: CASSGTGNNQPQHF. Here the CDR3 DNA reads TGTGCCAGCTCCGGGACAGGGAACAATCAGCCCCAGCATTTT.

This clonotype is medium-sized within its sample. V and J are TRBV20-1 and TRBJ2-2; D is undetermined. Germline values: CDR1 DFQATT, CDR2 SNEGSKA (reference sequence). The CDR3 consists of 16 residues. Trimming shortened V by 0 bases and J by 4 bases, and 15 bases separated the two germline ends. The CDR3 is CSARDQGGRSTGELFF. DNA for the CDR3: TGCAGTGCTAGAGATCAAGGTGGCCGTTCCACCGGGGAGCTGTTTTTT.

By frequency in the sample, this clonotype is medium-sized. The chain joins TRBV7-3 to TRBJ2-7; TRBD1 aligns across 8 bases. Germline values: CDR1 SGHTA, CDR2 FQGTGA. This CDR3 is 15 amino acids long. The junction had 7 bases not matched to a gene; V was cut back by 3 bases and J by 3 bases. The DNA for the CDR3 is TGTGCCAGCAGCTTCTATCCCGGGACAGGCTACGAGCAGTACTTC. It codes for CASSFYPGTGYEQYF.

As concerns this clonotype: At one of its ends the junction is not consistent with the germline gene, which may arise from a read error. The chain carries TRBV28 and TRBJ2-1; D is possibly TRBD1 (7 bases). This CDR3 contains 15 residues. The V gene's germline CDR1 is MDHEN and CDR2 SYDVKM. In DNA, the CDR3 is TGTGCCTGCACCTCTGGGCAGGGGGGTCTCAATGGGCAGTTCTTC. Translating it yields CACTSGQGGLNGQFF.

This clonotype is medium-sized (0.01 to 0.1%) in the sample. The chain links TRBV7-9 to TRBJ2-1; weak D call: TRBD2 (6 bases). Per the germline V gene, CDR1 is SEHNR and CDR2 is FQNEAQ (reference sequence). CDR3 length: 14 residues. The V gene lost 5 bases and the J gene lost 9 bases, with 17 bases spanning the gap. CDR3 amino acids: CASSATDGGAEQFF. CDR3 in DNA: TGTGCCAGCAGCGCCACGGATGGAGGGGCTGAGCAGTTCTTC.

This clonotype is medium-sized. The chain carries TRBV19 and TRBJ1-1, with D possibly matching TRBD1 (6 bases). Trimming removed 3 bases at V and 0 bases at J, with 11 bases between. The length of the CDR3 is 15 residues. Per germline, CDR1 LNHDA and CDR2 SQIVND (reference sequence). CDR3 sequence reads: CASSIRTVLNTEAFF. As DNA, the CDR3 is TGTGCCAGTAGTATCAGGACAGTACTGAACACTGAAGCTTTCTTT.

By its share, this clonotype is medium-sized. The chain carries TRBV29-1 and TRBJ2-7; perhaps TRBD1 as D (5 bases). V dropped 3 bases and J dropped 5 bases, with 14 bases sitting between them. CDR3 length: 13 amino acids. Germline assignment: CDR1 SQVTM and CDR2 ANQGSEA. The CDR3 protein is CSVDGQGLNEQYF. CDR3 DNA: TGCAGCGTTGACGGGCAGGGCTTGAACGAGCAGTACTTC.

This clonotype is judged medium-sized. The chain is built from TRBV9 and TRBJ2-1, with 7 bases identical to TRBD1. J lost 8 bases, V lost 3 bases, and 14 bases had no gene match. CDR1 and CDR2 from the germline V gene are SGDLS and YYNGEE. This CDR3 is built from 16 residues. This chain's CDR3 is CASSENLRGRRDEQFF. The CDR3 nucleotides read TGTGCCAGCAGCGAGAACTTAAGGGGGCGCCGAGATGAGCAGTTCTTC. Full variable domain (rest looked up from reference TRBV9 and TRBJ2-1): DSGVTQTPKHLITATGQRVTLRCSPRSGDLSVYWYQQSLDQGLQFLIQYYNGEERAKGNILERFSAQQFPDLHSELNLSSLELGDSALYFCASSENLRGRRDEQFFGPGTRLTVL.

Sample share makes this clonotype medium-sized. V is TRBV12-5 and J is TRBJ1-1, with D uncertain. The CDR3 has 13 amino acids. Germline-derived CDR1 and CDR2 are LGHNT and FRNRAP. The germline V and J ends were trimmed by 1 base and 4 bases, with 7 bases remaining between them. The CDR3 coding sequence is TGTGCTAGTGGTTTGGGAGGAGGCACTGAAGCTTTCTTT. Translated: CASGLGGGTEAFF.

By proportion, this clonotype is large. The gene calls are TRBV28 and TRBJ2-7; D is possibly TRBD2 (5 bases). The V end was cut by 4 bases, the J end by 7 bases, with 11 bases between. The length of the CDR3 is 12 residues. From germline, CDR1 is MDHEN and CDR2 SYDVKM. The CDR3 DNA reads TGTGCCAGCAGTTATCCGGGAACGGAGCAGTACTTC. Its translation is CASSYPGTEQYF. The full variable domain, with the rest looked up from reference TRBV28 and TRBJ2-7, is DVKVTQSSRYLVKRTGEKVFLECVQDMDHENMFWYRQDPGLGLRLIYFSYDVKMKEKGDIPEGYSVSREKKERFSLILESASTNQTSMYLCASSYPGTEQYFGPGTRLTVT.

By its share, this clonotype is medium-sized (0.01 to 0.1%). Just one base apart from a much larger clone, this may be a read error. The rearrangement uses TRBV19 and TRBJ1-1; D is undetermined. Germline CDR1 reads LNHDA; CDR2 reads SQIVND (reference sequence). This CDR3 spans 13 amino acids. CDR3 protein: CASSNRPNTKAFF. The DNA of the CDR3 is TGTGCCAGTAGTAACAGACCGAACACTAAAGCTTTCTTT.

By its share, this clonotype is large. The chain carries TRBV28 and TRBJ1-2; maybe TRBD1 (6 bases). V lost 6 bases, J lost 6 bases, and 23 bases lay in between. Germline V gene lookup returns CDR1 MDHEN and CDR2 SYDVKM. The length of the CDR3 is 16 residues. Written as DNA, the CDR3 is TGTGCCAGCAGCTGGCCAGGGGAGATACAGCGGAATGGCTACACCTTC. Its protein product is CASSWPGEIQRNGYTF.

Notes on this clonotype: A much larger clone differs from this one at a single base, so this may be a read error. The chain carries TRBV27 and TRBJ2-1; D remains ambiguous. Germline CDR1 reads MNHEY; CDR2 reads SMNVEV (reference sequence). This CDR3 comprises 15 residues. Trimming left V 2 bases short and J 6 bases short, with 14 bases between. The CDR3 DNA reads as TGTGCCAGCAGTTTAATCAGGACGCGTTCCAATGAGCAGTTCTTC. Amino acid sequence: CASSLIRTRSNEQFF.